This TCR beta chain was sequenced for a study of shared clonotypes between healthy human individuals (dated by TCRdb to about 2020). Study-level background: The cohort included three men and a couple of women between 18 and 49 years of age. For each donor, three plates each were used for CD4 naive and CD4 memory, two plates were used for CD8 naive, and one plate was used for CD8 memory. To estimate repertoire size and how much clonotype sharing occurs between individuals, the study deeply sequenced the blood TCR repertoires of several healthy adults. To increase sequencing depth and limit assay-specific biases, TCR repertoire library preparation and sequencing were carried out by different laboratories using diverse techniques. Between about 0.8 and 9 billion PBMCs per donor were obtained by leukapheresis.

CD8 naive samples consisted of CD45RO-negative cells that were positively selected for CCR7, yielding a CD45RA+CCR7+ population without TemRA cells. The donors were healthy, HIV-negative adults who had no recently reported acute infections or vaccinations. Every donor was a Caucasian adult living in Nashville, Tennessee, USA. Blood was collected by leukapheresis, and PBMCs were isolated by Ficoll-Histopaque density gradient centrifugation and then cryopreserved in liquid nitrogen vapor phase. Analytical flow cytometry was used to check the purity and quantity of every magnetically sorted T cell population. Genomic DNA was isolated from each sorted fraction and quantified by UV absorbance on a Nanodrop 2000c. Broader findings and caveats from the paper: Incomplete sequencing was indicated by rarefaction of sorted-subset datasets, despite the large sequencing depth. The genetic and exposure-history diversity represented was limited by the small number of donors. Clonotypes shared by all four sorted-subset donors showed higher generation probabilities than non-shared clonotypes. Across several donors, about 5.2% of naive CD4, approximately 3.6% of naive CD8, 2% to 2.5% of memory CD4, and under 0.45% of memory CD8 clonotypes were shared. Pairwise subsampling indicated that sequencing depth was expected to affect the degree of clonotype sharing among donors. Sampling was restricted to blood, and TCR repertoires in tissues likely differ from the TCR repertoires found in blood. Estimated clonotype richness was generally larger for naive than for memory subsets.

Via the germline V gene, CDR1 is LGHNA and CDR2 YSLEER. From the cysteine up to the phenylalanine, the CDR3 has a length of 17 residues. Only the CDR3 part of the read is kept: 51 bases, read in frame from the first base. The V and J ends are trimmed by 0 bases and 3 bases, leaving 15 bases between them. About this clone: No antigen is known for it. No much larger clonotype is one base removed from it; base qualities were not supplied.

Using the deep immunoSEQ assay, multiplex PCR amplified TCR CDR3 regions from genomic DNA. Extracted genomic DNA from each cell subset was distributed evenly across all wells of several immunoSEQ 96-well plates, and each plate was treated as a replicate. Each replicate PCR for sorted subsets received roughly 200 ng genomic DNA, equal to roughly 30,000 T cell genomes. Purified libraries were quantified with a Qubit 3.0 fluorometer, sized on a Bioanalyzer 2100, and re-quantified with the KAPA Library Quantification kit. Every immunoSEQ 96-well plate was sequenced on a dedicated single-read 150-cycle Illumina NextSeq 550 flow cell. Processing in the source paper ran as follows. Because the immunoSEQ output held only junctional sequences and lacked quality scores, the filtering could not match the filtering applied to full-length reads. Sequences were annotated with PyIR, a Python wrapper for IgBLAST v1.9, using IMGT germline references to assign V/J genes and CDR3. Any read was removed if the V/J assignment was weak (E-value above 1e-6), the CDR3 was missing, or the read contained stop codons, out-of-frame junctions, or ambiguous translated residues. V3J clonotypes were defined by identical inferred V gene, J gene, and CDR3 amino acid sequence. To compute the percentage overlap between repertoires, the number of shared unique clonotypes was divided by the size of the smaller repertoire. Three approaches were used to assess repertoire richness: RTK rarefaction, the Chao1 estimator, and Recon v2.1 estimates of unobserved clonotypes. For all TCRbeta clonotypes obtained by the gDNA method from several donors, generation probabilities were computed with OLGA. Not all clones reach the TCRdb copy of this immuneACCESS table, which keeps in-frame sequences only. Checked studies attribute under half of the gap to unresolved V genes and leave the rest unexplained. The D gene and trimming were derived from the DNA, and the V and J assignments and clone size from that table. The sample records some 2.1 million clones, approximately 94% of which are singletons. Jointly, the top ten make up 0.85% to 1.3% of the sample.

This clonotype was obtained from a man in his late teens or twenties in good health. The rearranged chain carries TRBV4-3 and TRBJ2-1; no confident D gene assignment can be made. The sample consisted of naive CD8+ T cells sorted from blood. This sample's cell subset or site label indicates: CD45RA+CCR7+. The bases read TGCGCCAGCAGCCAAGATATGGAAGGGTCCCACTACAATGAGCAGTTCTTC. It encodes CASSQDMEGSHYNEQFF.